What follows are 21 T cell receptor beta chains derived from one specimen sequenced in a study of blood T cell repertoires in COVID-19. Measured with immunoSEQ multiplex PCR; TCRdb has only the in-frame clones, and not every one. The sample records about 180,000 clones, around nine tenths being singletons. What was sequenced was peripheral blood. These receptors were obtained from a man aged 50 to 60 with acute or convalescent COVID-19.

The rearrangement uses TRBV6-2 or TRBV6-3 and TRBJ1-1, with TRBD1 as a possible D gene (6 bases). CDR1 MNHEY and CDR2 SVGEGT come from the germline V gene. CDR3 size: 13 residues. V was cut by 5 bases and J by 4 bases, with 11 bases left in between. For the CDR3, the DNA is TGTGCCAGCAGTAAAACAGGGTTCACTGAAGCTTTCTTT. This codes for CASSKTGFTEAFF.

In this sample, this clone turned up once. The V gene is TRBV9, the J gene TRBJ2-5, with 7 bases lining up with TRBD1. V gave up 1 base and J gave up 3 bases; unmatched junction bases: 6. The V gene's germline CDR1 is SGDLS and CDR2 YYNGEE. CDR3 length: 15 amino acids. The DNA for the CDR3 is TGTGCCAGCAGCGTAACCGGGACAGTAAAAGAGACCCAGTACTTC. This codes for CASSVTGTVKETQYF.

The chain carries TRBV5-1 and TRBJ2-5, with 7 bases aligning to TRBD2. This CDR3 has 16 amino acids. The germline V gene encodes CDR1 SGHRS and CDR2 YFSETQ. J lost 5 bases, V lost 4 bases, and 14 bases had no gene match. The CDR3 sequence is CASSTTGTPGGETQYF. The CDR3 DNA reads TGCGCCAGCAGCACGACGGGGACCCCCGGGGGGGAGACCCAGTACTTC.

The J gene is TRBJ1-5, the V gene TRBV19; TRBD1 might be the D (5 bases). Germline assignment: CDR1 LNHDA and CDR2 SQIVND (reference sequence). The CDR3 loop spans 13 amino acids. Trimming stripped 5 bases from V and 5 bases from J, with 10 bases between. The CDR3: CASSVGEDQPQHF. In DNA, the CDR3 is TGTGCCAGTAGTGTGGGGGAGGATCAGCCCCAGCATTTT.

This chain links TRBV4-2 with TRBJ1-1; D remains ambiguous. CDR1 is LGHNA, CDR2 YNFKEQ, per germline. V gave up 0 bases and J gave up 0 bases, with 11 bases separating them. CDR3 size: 16 residues. CDR3: CASSQDLGSLNTEAFF. The CDR3 bases are TGTGCCAGCAGCCAAGATTTGGGCAGTTTGAACACTGAAGCTTTCTTT.

The gene calls are TRBV5-1 and TRBJ2-2; TRBD2 is a possible D gene (7 bases). The length of the CDR3 is 15 residues. The germline gives CDR1 SGHRS, CDR2 YFSETQ. V gave up 5 bases and J gave up 0 bases, with 11 bases separating them. The CDR3 loop is CASRVRGPNTGELFF. The CDR3 DNA reads TGCGCCAGCAGGGTGCGGGGGCCGAACACCGGGGAGCTGTTTTTT.

The chain is built from TRBV28 and TRBJ1-6, with D possibly TRBD1 on 6 matching bases. Germline CDR1 MDHEN, CDR2 SYDVKM. V shed 4 bases and J shed 7 bases, with 11 bases lying between them. CDR3 length: 14 amino acids. CDR3 coding DNA: TGTGCCAGCAGTTCCAGGGGCTGGAATTCACCCCTCCACTTT. It translates to CASSSRGWNSPLHF.

This clone was detected a few times. This rearrangement joins TRBV6-2 or TRBV6-3 to TRBJ1-4; TRBD1 is a possible D gene (6 bases). The CDR3 has 18 amino acids. Trimming shortened V by 2 bases and J by 0 bases, and 16 bases separated the two germline ends. CDR1 is MNHEY, CDR2 SVGEGT, per germline. CDR3 DNA: TGTGCCAGCAGTTACCCCTCTACAGGGATCACAACTAATGAAAAACTGTTTTTT. It translates to CASSYPSTGITTNEKLFF.

This chain uses TRBV7-2 with TRBJ2-2, with 15 bases fitting TRBD2. CDR3 length: 17 amino acids. Germline CDR1 and CDR2: SGHTA and FQGNSA. The ends lost 4 bases at V and 6 bases at J; junction bases unmatched: 6. The CDR3 reads CASSWAGLAGGSGELFF. DNA for the CDR3: TGTGCCAGCAGCTGGGCCGGACTAGCGGGAGGGTCCGGGGAGCTGTTTTTT.

This rearrangement joins TRBV4-2 to TRBJ1-1, with 9 nucleotides matching TRBD1. Per the germline V gene, CDR1 is LGHNA and CDR2 is YNFKEQ. Losses at the gene ends were 1 base for V and 1 base for J; bases not matched to a gene: 4. The CDR3 has 16 residues. The CDR3 nucleotides are TGTGCCAGCAGCCAAGTCGGGACAGGGCAGAACACTGAAGCTTTCTTT. Protein sequence: CASSQVGTGQNTEAFF.

This chain joins TRBV5-5 and TRBJ2-7, with 9 bases identical to TRBD1. V dropped 2 bases and J dropped 4; count of bases not matched to a gene: 13. The CDR3 consists of 17 residues. Germline lookup yields CDR1 SGHKS and CDR2 YYEKEE (reference sequence). The CDR3 DNA sequence: TGTGCCAGCAGCTTAAGCCCCTGGCCGGACAGGGGATACGAGCAGTACGTC. Translated: CASSLSPWPDRGYEQYV.

This chain joins TRBV7-8 and TRBJ1-5, with a weak D call TRBD1 (6 bases). This CDR3 contains 14 residues. The V gene's germline CDR1 is SGHVS and CDR2 FQNEAQ. The V and J ends lost 7 bases and 3 bases respectively, with 13 bases between them. The CDR3 is CASNIQGSNQPQHF. In nucleotides, the CDR3 is TGTGCCAGCAATATACAGGGTTCCAATCAGCCCCAGCATTTT.

About this clone: Germline and junction disagree at one end, which may indicate a read error. The chain has TRBV12-3 or TRBV12-4 and TRBJ1-2; 7 bases are a match to TRBD1. The CDR3 consists of 12 residues. The CDR3 DNA is TGTGCCAGCAGATTCGGGACAGCCATACCCTACTTC. Protein: CASRFGTAIPYF.

The chain carries TRBV5-5 and TRBJ2-5, with D unresolved. V was cut by 0 bases and J by 1 base, with 10 bases left in between. The CDR3 is 15 amino acids. Germline-derived CDR1 and CDR2 are SGHKS and YYEKEE (reference sequence). The CDR3 loop is CASSLAGRSQETQYF. In DNA form, the CDR3 reads TGTGCCAGCAGCTTGGCCGGTAGGAGCCAAGAGACCCAGTACTTC.

The chain recombines TRBV30 with TRBJ1-1; unclear D gene. Trimming pared 4 bases from V and 0 bases from J, leaving 9 bases between. CDR1 is GTSNPN, CDR2 SVGIG, per germline (reference sequence). There are 13 residues in the CDR3. The DNA for the CDR3 is TGTGCCTGGAAGAGACACCTGAACACTGAAGCTTTCTTT. Protein: CAWKRHLNTEAFF.

The CDR3 protein is CASSSQVFANTGELFF. For the CDR3, the DNA is TGTGCCAGCTCATCTCAGGTCTTCGCGAACACCGGGGAGCTGTTTTTT. This rearrangement joins TRBV18 to TRBJ2-2; D remains ambiguous. CDR3 size: 16 residues. Germline V lookup: CDR1 KGHSH, CDR2 LQKENI. V was trimmed by 5 bases and J by 0 bases, leaving 13 bases between them.

The chain has TRBV10-1 and TRBJ2-7; TRBD1 aligns across 9 bases. The germline CDR1 and CDR2 sequences are WNHNN and SYGVQD (reference sequence). The CDR3 is 14 amino acids. V lost 8 bases and J lost 4; bases outside the gene matches: 9. The DNA of the CDR3 is TGCGCCAGCCCCTGGGGACAGGGAATGTACGAGCAGTACTTC. Translation gives CASPWGQGMYEQYF.

The chain joins TRBV5-1 to TRBJ2-7; D might be TRBD2 (6 bases). CDR3 length: 14 amino acids. V was cut by 2 bases and J by 2 bases, with 11 bases left in between. Germline V gives CDR1 SGHRS, CDR2 YFSETQ. CDR3: CASSLSGDTYEQYF. The CDR3 DNA sequence: TGCGCCAGCAGCTTATCGGGGGATACCTACGAGCAGTACTTC.

The rearrangement joins TRBV2 to TRBJ2-5; 9 bases match TRBD2. Germline lookup yields CDR1 SNHLY and CDR2 FYNNEI. This CDR3 has 16 amino acids. V shed 2 bases, J shed 4 bases, and the junction held 8 bases outside the gene matches. The CDR3 DNA reads as TGTGCCAGCAGTGAATGGGGAGCGGGGGGTGGAGAGACCCAGTACTTC. The encoded protein is CASSEWGAGGGETQYF. The full variable domain, with the rest looked up from reference TRBV2 and TRBJ2-5, is EPEVTQTPSHQVTQMGQEVILRCVPISNHLYFYWYRQILGQKVEFLVSFYNNEISEKSEIFDDQFSVERPDGSNFTLKIRSTKLEDSAMYFCASSEWGAGGGETQYFGPGTRLLVL.

The chain has TRBV14 and TRBJ1-4, with 7 bases lining up with TRBD1. After removal of 4 bases from V and 8 bases from J, the junction contained 4 bases not matched to a gene. Germline loops: CDR1 SGHDN, CDR2 FVKESK. This CDR3 comprises 13 residues. This chain's CDR3 is CASSLLRGEKLFF. In DNA, the CDR3 is TGTGCCAGCAGCCTCCTCAGGGGGGAAAAACTGTTTTTT. Supplemented by reference TRBV14 and TRBJ1-4, the full variable domain reads EAGVTQFPSHSVIEKGQTVTLRCDPISGHDNLYWYRRVMGKEIKFLLHFVKESKQDESGMPNNRFLAERTGGTYSTLKVQPAELEDSGVYFCASSLLRGEKLFFGSGTQLSVL.

The chain recombines TRBV12-3 or TRBV12-4 with TRBJ1-4, with D possibly matching TRBD1 (5 bases). Trimming removed 3 bases from V and 15 bases from J, with 14 bases in between. CDR3 length: 12 residues. The CDR3 nucleotides read TGTGCCAGCAGTTTCCGCGGTCAGGGTTTGTTTTTT. It codes for CASSFRGQGLFF.